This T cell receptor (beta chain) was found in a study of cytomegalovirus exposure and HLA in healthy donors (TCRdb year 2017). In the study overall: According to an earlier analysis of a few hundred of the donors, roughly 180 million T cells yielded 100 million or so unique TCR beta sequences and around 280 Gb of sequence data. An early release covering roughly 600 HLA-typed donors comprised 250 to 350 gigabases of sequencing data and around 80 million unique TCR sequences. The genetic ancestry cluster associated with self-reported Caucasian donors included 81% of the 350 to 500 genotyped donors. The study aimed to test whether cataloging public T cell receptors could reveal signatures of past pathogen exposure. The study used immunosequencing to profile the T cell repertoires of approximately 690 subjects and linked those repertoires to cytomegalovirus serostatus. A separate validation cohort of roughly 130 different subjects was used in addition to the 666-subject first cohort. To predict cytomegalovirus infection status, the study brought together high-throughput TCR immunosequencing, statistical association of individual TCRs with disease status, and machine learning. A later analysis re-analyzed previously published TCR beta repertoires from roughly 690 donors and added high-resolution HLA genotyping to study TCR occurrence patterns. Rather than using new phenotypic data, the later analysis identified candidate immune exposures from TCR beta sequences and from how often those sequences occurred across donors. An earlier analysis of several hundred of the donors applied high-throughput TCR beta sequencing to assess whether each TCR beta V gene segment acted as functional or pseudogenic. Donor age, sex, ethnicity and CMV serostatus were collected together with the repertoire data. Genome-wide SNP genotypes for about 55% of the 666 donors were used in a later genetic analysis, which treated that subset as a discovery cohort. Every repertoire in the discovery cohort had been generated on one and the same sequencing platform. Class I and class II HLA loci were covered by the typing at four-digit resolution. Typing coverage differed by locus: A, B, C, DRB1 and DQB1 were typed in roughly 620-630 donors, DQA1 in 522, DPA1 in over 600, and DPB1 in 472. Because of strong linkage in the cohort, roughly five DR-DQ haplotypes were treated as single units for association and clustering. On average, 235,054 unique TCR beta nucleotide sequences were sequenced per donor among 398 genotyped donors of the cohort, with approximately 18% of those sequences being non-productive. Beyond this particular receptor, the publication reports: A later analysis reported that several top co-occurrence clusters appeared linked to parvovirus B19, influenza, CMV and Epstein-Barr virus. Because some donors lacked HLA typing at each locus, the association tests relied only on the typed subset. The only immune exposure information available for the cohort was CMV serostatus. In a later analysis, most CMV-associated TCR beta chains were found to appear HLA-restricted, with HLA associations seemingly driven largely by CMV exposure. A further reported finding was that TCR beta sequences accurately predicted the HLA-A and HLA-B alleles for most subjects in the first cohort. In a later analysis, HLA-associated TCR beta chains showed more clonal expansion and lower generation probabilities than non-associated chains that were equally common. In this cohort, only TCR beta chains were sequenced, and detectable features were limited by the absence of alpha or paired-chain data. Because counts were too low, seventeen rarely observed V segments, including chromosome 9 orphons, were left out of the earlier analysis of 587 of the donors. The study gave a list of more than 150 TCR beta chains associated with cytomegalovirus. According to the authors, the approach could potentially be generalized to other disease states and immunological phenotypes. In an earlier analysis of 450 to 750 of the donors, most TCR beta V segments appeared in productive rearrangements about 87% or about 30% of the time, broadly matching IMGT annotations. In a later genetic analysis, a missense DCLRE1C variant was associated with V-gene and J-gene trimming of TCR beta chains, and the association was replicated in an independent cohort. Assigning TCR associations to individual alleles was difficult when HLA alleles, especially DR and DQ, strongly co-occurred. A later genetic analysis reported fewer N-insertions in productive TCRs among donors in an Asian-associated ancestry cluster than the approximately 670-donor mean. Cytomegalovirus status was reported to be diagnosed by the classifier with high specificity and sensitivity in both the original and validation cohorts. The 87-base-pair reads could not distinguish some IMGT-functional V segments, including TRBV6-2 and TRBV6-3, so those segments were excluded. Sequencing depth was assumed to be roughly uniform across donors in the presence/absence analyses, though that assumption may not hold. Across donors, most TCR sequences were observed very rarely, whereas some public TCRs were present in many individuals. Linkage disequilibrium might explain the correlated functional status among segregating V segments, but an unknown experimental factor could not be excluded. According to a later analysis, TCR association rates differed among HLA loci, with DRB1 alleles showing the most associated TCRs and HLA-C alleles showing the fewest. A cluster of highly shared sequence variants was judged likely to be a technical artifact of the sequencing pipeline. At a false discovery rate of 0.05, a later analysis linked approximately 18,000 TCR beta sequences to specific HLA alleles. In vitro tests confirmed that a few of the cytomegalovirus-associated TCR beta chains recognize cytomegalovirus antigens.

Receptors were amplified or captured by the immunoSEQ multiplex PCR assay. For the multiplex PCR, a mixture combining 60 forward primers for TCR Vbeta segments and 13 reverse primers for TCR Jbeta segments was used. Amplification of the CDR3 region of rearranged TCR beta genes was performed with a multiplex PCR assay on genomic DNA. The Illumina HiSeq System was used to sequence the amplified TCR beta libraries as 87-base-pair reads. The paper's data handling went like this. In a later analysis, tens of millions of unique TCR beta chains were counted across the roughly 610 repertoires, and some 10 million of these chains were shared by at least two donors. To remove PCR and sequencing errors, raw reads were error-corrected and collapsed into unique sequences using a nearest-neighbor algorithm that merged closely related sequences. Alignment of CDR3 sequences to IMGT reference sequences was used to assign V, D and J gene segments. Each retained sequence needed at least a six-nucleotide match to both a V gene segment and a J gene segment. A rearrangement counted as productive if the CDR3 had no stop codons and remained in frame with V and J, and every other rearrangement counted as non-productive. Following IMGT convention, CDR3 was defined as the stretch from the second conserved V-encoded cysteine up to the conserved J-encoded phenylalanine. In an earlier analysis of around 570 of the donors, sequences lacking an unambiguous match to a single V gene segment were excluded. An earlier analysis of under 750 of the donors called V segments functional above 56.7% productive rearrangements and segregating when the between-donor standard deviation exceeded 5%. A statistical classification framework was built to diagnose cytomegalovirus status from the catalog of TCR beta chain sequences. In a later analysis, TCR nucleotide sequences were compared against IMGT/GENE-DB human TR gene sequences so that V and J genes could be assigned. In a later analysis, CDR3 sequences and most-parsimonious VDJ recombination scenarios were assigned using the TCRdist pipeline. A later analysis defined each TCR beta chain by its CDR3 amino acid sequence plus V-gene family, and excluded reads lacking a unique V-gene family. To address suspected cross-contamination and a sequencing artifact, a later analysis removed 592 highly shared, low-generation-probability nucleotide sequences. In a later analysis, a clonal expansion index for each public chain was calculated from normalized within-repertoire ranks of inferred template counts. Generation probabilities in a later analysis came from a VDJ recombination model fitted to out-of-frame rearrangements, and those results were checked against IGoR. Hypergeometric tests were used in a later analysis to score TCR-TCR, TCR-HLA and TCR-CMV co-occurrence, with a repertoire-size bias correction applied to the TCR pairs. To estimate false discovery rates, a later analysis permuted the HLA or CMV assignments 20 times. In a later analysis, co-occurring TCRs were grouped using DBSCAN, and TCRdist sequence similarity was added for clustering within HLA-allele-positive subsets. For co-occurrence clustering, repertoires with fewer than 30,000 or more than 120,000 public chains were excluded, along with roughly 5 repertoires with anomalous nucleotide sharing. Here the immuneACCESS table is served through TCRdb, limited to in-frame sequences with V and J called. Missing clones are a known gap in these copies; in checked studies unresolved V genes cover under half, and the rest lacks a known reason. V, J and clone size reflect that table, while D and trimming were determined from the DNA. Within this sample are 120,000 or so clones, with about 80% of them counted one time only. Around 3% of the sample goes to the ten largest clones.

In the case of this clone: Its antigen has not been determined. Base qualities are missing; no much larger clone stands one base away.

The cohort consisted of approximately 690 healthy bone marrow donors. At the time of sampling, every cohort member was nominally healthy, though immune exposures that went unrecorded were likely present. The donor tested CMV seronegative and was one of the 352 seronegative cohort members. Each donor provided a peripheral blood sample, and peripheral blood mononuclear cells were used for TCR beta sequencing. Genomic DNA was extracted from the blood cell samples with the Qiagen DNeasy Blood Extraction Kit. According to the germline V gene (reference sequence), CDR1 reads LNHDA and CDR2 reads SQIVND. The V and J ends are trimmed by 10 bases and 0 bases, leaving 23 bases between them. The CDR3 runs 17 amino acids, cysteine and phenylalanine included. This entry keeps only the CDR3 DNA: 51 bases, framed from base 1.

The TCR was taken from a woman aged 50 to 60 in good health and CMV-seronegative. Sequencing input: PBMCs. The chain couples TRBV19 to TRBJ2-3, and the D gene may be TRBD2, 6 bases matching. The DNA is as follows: TGTGCCACCTCCGAGACCTCACTTGGGACTAGCACAGATACGCAGTATTTT. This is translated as CATSETSLGTSTDTQYF.